This T cell receptor (beta chain) was obtained from a study of cytotoxic CD8 clonotypes in ibrutinib-treated CLL. Study outcomes and limitations: Clonality increased at ibrutinib response, then returned toward baseline at progression. Public clonotypes were rare and shrank or held steady on treatment. There were differences in sampling times between sustained-remission and progressing patients.

With cryopreserved PBMCs as the source, around 1.9 micrograms of genomic DNA went to TCR beta libraries. The CDR3 loop spans 14 amino acids. V was clipped by 3 bases and J by 3 bases, with 12 bases between them. Per the germline V gene, CDR1 is SGDLS and CDR2 is YYNGEE. Clones were read by immunoSEQ multiplex PCR, and TCRdb kept only the in-frame ones, dropping some. The table records tens of thousands of clones, about nine tenths of them present only once. This clone was picked up one time. Its antigen remains unknown. V gene TRBV9 combines with J gene TRBJ1-1; maybe TRBD1 (6 bases). The clonotype comes from a human donor with chronic lymphocytic leukemia. This specimen consisted of PBMCs, obtained after 12 months of ibrutinib treatment. CDR3 loop: CASSAGGHDTEAFF. The CDR3 bases are TGTGCCAGCAGCGCGGGGGGGCACGACACTGAAGCTTTCTTT.